These 3 T cell receptor beta chains originate from one sample sequenced in a study of regulatory T cells in long-lasting Graves disease. Time point in this sample: persistent/refractory GD, antithyroid drugs over 5 years with positive TRAb. Following extraction of RNA from PBMCs, that RNA was used to make the TCR library. Sequencing libraries for TCR beta were prepared with iRepertoire HTBI primers and Arm-PCR of CDR3 regions. TCRdb recomputed calls from the multiplex PCR reads with MiXCR, one row per CDR3 protein. There are 350,000 to 500,000 distinct CDR3 sequences in the sample; around 20% occur only once, and more than 13% lies in the top ten. The sample was peripheral blood mononuclear cells (PBMCs), taken when the disease was refractory, from a patient treated with antithyroid drugs. The receptors here all came from a female donor with Graves disease.

This clonotype was detected ten times or more. CDR3 loop: CATSLLKSRLGVNTEAFF. The CDR3 DNA follows: TGTGCCACCAGCCTACTTAAGTCTCGGTTGGGTGTGAACACTGAAGCTTTCTTT. The V and J genes are TRBV15 and TRBJ1-1; D call uncertain. Per germline, CDR1 LNHNV and CDR2 YYDKDF (reference sequence). The CDR3 totals 18 residues. V was clipped by 5 bases and J by 0 bases, with 22 bases between them.

This sequence joins TRBV10-3 and TRBJ2-3, with TRBD2 identical over 10 bases. The length of the CDR3 is 15 residues. With 5 bases clipped from V and 5 bases from J, the junction kept 7 bases outside the gene matches. The germline V gene encodes CDR1 ENHRY and CDR2 SYGVKD. The CDR3: CAISTSGTSEDTQYF. DNA of the CDR3: TGTGCCATCAGTACTTCCGGGACTAGCGAAGATACGCAGTATTTT.

This clonotype was observed many times. This rearrangement joins TRBV2 to TRBJ1-6; D is perhaps TRBD1 (5 bases). Per the germline V gene, CDR1 is SNHLY and CDR2 is FYNNEI. Trimming pared 3 bases from V and 1 base from J, leaving 13 bases between. CDR3 size: 17 residues. The CDR3 nucleotides read TGTGCCAGCAGTGACTATGGGGCGCGGTCCTATAATTCACCCCTCCACTTT. It is translated as CASSDYGARSYNSPLHF. Together with reference TRBV2 and TRBJ1-6, the CDR3 gives the full variable domain: EPEVTQTPSHQVTQMGQEVILRCVPISNHLYFYWYRQILGQKVEFLVSFYNNEISEKSEIFDDQFSVERPDGSNFTLKIRSTKLEDSAMYFCASSDYGARSYNSPLHFGNGTRLTVT.